Listed here are 9 T cell receptor beta chains from one sample, sequenced in a study of B cell selection in AIRE deficiency. The sorted conventional CD4 T cells were gated as CD4+CD127+. Clones were sequenced by immunoSEQ multiplex PCR, and TCRdb holds only the in-frame ones, with some missing. The sample lists tens of thousands of clones, 96% seen once, with approximately 0.2% in the top ten. The specimen was CD4+CD127+ conventional T cells sorted from PBMCs. These receptors all come from a human donor in good health.

The chain employs TRBV28 and TRBJ1-1; D gene unclear. The length of the CDR3 is 12 residues. CDR1 is MDHEN and CDR2 is SYDVKM in the germline V gene. V lost 3 bases, J lost 2 bases, and 4 bases lay in between. CDR3 nucleotide sequence: TGTGCCAGCAGTTTTCGAAACACTGAAGCTTTCTTT. Encoded protein: CASSFRNTEAFF.

The gene calls are TRBV6-1 and TRBJ1-1, with D uncertain. The germline CDR1 and CDR2 sequences are MNHNS and SASEGT. The CDR3 consists of 12 residues. V lost 8 bases and J lost 11, with 18 bases in between. CDR3 sequence reads: CASYRLGSGAFF. The CDR3 DNA sequence: TGTGCCAGCTACCGCCTGGGCTCCGGGGCTTTCTTT.

V and J are TRBV5-1 and TRBJ1-5; D gene uncertain. V lost 1 base, J lost 0 bases, and 8 bases lay in between. This CDR3 contains 15 residues. CDR1 and CDR2 from the germline V gene are SGHRS and YFSETQ. The CDR3 reads CASSLLGDSNQPQHF. In DNA, the CDR3 is TGCGCCAGCAGCTTGCTCGGGGATAGCAATCAGCCCCAGCATTTT.

This chain links TRBV5-1 with TRBJ2-1; 11 nucleotides align to TRBD2. The germline V gene encodes CDR1 SGHRS and CDR2 YFSETQ. V lost 2 bases to trimming and J lost 7 bases; unmatched junction nucleotides: 2. The CDR3 is 14 amino acids. In nucleotides, the CDR3 is TGCGCCAGCAGCTTAGGGACTAGCGGTAATGAGCAGTTCTTC. Translated: CASSLGTSGNEQFF.

The chain carries TRBV5-6 and TRBJ2-7; D may be TRBD1 (6 bases). Germline V lookup: CDR1 SGHDT, CDR2 YYEEEE. This CDR3 spans 15 amino acids. The V gene lost 7 bases and the J gene lost 6 bases, with 23 bases spanning the gap. CDR3 sequence reads: CASGVRRLQGLEQYF. The DNA of the CDR3 is TGTGCCAGCGGGGTTCGGCGCCTCCAGGGGCTCGAGCAGTACTTC.

The chain recombines TRBV5-4 with TRBJ1-4; D unclear. The length of the CDR3 is 14 residues. V was pared by 2 bases and J by 2 bases, with 7 bases between. Looked up from germline, CDR1 is SGHNT and CDR2 is YYREEE (reference sequence). CDR3 sequence reads: CASSFGLTNEKLFF. For the CDR3, the DNA is TGTGCCAGCAGCTTCGGATTGACTAATGAAAAACTGTTTTTT.

The chain employs TRBV18 and TRBJ1-4, with D possibly TRBD1 on 5 matching bases. Trimming took off 2 bases at V and 6 bases at J, with 10 bases between the two ends. The CDR3 spans 14 residues. Germline-derived CDR1 and CDR2 are KGHSH and LQKENI. The CDR3 DNA reads as TGTGCCAGCTCACCAGACAGAGGCGATGAAAAACTGTTTTTT. Translating it yields CASSPDRGDEKLFF.

J is TRBJ1-1 and V is TRBV7-3, with TRBD1 identical over 7 bases. CDR1 SGHTA and CDR2 FQGTGA come from the germline V gene. J lost 7 bases, V lost 0 bases, and 8 bases had no gene match. This CDR3 contains 15 residues. Written as DNA, the CDR3 is TGTGCCAGCAGCTTAACCGACAGGGAAATGGATGAAGCTTTCTTT. Translation gives CASSLTDREMDEAFF.

The CDR3 loop reads CASSQGSGVNTEAFF. Written as DNA, the CDR3 is TGTGCCAGCAGCCAAGGGTCGGGGGTTAACACTGAAGCTTTCTTT. The chain combines TRBV4-2 with TRBJ1-1; tentatively, D is TRBD1 (5 bases). CDR3 length: 15 residues. Germline lookup yields CDR1 LGHNA and CDR2 YNFKEQ. V lost 1 base to trimming and J lost 2 bases, with 11 bases between them.